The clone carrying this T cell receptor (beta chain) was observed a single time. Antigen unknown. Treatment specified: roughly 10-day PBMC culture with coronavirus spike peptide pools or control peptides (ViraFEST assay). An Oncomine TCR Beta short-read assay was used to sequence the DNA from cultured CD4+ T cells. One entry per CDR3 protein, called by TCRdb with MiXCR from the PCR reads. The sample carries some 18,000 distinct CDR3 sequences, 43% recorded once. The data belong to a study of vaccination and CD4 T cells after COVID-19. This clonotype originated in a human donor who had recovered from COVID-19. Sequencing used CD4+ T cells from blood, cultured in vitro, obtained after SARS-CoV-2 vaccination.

CDR3 nucleotides: TGTGCCAGCAGCGGGTCGGCGGGAGCAAACGAGCAGTACTTC. Protein sequence: CASSGSAGANEQYF. The chain links TRBV7-2 to TRBJ2-7, with 7 bases identical to TRBD2. The CDR3 is 14 amino acids. Germline V gene lookup returns CDR1 SGHTA and CDR2 FQGNSA. V was pared by 5 bases and J by 5 bases, with 9 bases of the junction left unmatched. Drawing the rest from reference TRBV7-2 and TRBJ2-7, the complete variable domain is GAGVSQSPSNKVTEKGKDVELRCDPISGHTALYWYRQSLGQGLEFLIYFQGNSAPDKSGLPSDRFSAERTGGSVSTLTIQRTQQEDSAVYLCASSGSAGANEQYFGPGTRLTVT.